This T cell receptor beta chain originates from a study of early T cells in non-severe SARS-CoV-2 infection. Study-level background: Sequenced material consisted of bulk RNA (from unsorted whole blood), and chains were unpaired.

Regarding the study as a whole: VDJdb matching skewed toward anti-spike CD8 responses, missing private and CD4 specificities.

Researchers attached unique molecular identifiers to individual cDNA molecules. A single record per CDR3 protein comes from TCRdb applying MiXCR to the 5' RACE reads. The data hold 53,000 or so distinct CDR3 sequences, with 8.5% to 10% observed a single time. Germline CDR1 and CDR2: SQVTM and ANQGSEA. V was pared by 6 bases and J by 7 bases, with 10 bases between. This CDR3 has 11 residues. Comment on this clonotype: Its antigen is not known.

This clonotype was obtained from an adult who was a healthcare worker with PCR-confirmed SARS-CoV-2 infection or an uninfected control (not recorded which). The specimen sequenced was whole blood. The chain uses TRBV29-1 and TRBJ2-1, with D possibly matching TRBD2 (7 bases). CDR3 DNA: TGCAGCGTAAAGGGGGGGAATGAGCAGTTCTTC. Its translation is CSVKGGNEQFF.